This T cell receptor (beta chain) was identified in a study of identifying expanded T cells in peripheral blood. Findings and caveats of the study: Clone count variance between roughly 2-week samples rose with total template count.

Profiled with immunoSEQ multiplex PCR; TCRdb holds only in-frame clones, not every one. The sample holds about 94,000 clones, roughly 88% seen once. A word on this clone: Its specificity is unknown.

Germline V gives CDR1 MNHEY, CDR2 SVGAGI. V dropped 5 bases and J dropped 9; count of bases not matched to a gene: 7. The CDR3 runs to 14 residues. The sequenced sample consisted of blood. V is TRBV6-5 and J is TRBJ1-6; 7 bases fit TRBD1. The sequence came from a person aged 18 to 75 in good health. Here the CDR3 reads CASSRQGELSPLHF. In DNA, the CDR3 is TGTGCCAGCAGTAGACAGGGTGAACTTTCACCCCTCCACTTT.